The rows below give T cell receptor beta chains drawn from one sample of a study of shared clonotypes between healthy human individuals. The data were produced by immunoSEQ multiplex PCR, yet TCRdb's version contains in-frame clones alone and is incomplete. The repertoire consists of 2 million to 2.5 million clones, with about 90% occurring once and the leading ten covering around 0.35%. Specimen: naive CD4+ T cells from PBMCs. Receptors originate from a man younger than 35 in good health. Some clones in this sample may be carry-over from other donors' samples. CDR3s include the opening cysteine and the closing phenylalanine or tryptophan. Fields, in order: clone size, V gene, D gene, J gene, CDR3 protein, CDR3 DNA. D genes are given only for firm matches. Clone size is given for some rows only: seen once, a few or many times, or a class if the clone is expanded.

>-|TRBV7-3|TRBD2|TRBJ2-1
CASSRTSGRLLNNEQFF
TGTGCCAGCAGTAGGACTAGCGGGAGGCTCCTCAACAATGAGCAGTTCTTC
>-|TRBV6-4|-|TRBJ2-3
CASSRDSGADTQYF
TGTGCCAGCAGCCGGGACTCCGGGGCAGATACGCAGTATTTT
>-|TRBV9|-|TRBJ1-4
CASSGKTTNEKLFF
TGTGCCAGCAGCGGGAAAACAACTAATGAAAAACTGTTTTTT
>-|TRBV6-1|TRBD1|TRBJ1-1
CASRDRGYFPEAFF
TGTGCCAGCAGGGACAGGGGGTACTTTCCTGAAGCTTTCTTT
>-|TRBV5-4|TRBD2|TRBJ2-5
CASSFGGRGETQYF
TGTGCCAGCAGCTTCGGCGGGAGGGGGGAGACCCAGTACTTC
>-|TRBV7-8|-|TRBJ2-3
CASSPKYTQYF
TGTGCCAGCAGCCCGAAATATACGCAGTATTTT
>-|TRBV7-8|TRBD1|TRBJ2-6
CASSRQGLTSGANVLTF
TGTGCCAGCAGCCGACAGGGGTTGACGTCTGGGGCCAACGTCCTGACTTTC
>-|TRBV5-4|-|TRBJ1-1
CASSHPLLGGTEAFF
TGTGCCAGCAGCCACCCCCTCTTGGGCGGCACTGAAGCTTTCTTT
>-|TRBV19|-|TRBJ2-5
CASSMAGQGQETQYF
TGTGCCAGTAGTATGGCCGGGCAGGGACAAGAGACCCAGTACTTC
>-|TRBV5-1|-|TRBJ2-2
CASSLQGGQNTGELFF
TGCGCCAGCAGCTTGCAGGGAGGTCAGAACACCGGGGAGCTGTTTTTT
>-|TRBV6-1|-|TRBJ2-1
CASSGPPNEQFF
TGTGCCAGCAGTGGTCCCCCGAATGAGCAGTTCTTC
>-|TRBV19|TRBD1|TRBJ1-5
CASSIGRDRVNQPQHF
TGTGCCAGTAGTATAGGCAGAGACAGGGTCAATCAGCCCCAGCATTTT
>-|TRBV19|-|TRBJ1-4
CASSIIPPGSSNEKLFF
TGTGCCAGTAGTATAATCCCCCCGGGCTCCAGCAATGAAAAACTGTTTTTT
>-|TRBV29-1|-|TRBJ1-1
CSVARVGAGNTEAFF
TGCAGCGTTGCAAGAGTGGGGGCGGGGAACACTGAAGCTTTCTTT
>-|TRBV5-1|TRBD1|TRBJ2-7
CASRAGTGAYEQYF
TGCGCCAGCAGGGCCGGGACAGGGGCCTACGAGCAGTACTTC
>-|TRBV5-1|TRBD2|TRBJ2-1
CASSSTTRLAGPGEQFF
TGCGCCAGCAGCTCCACCACTAGACTAGCTGGACCCGGGGAGCAGTTCTTC
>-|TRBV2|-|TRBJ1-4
CASSLRDGGKLFF
TGTGCCAGCAGCCTCAGGGATGGAGGGAAACTGTTTTTT
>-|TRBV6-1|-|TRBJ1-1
CASSEVGSLGTEAFF
TGTGCCAGCAGTGAAGTTGGGTCCCTAGGCACTGAAGCTTTCTTT
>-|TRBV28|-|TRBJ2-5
CASSYRDKKQETQYF
TGTGCCAGCAGTTACCGGGACAAAAAACAAGAGACCCAGTACTTC
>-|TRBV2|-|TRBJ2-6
CASSEQGGRVPGANVLTF
TGTGCCAGCAGTGAGCAAGGGGGGAGAGTTCCTGGGGCCAACGTCCTGACTTTC
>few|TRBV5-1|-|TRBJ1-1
CASSLVADTEAFF
TGCGCCAGCAGCTTGGTAGCAGACACTGAAGCTTTCTTT
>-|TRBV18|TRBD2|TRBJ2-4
CASSPSVASGFMGAQYF
TGTGCCAGCTCACCCTCCGTGGCTAGCGGGTTTATGGGGGCCCAGTACTTC
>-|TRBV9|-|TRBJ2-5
CASSGTPQETQYF
TGTGCCAGCAGCGGGACACCACAAGAGACCCAGTACTTC
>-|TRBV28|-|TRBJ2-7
CASSLGGALSYEQYF
TGTGCCAGCAGTTTAGGAGGGGCCCTATCCTACGAGCAGTACTTC
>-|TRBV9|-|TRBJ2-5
CASSVAGMGQETQYF
TGTGCCAGCAGCGTAGCAGGGATGGGGCAAGAGACCCAGTACTTC
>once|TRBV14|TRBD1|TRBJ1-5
CASSQESAGDRVFFVPNQPQHF
TGTGCCAGCAGCCAAGAATCGGCGGGGGACAGGGTCTTTTTTGTACCTAATCAGCCCCAGCATTTT
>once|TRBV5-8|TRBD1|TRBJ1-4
CASSLEGQGAVEKLFF
TGTGCCAGCAGCTTGGAAGGACAGGGGGCAGTTGAAAAACTGTTTTTT
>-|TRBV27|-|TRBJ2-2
CASSFREGELFF
TGTGCCAGCAGTTTTCGGGAGGGGGAGCTGTTTTTT
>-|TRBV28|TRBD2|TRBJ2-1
CASSSPGTSGSNEQFF
TGTGCCAGCAGTTCCCCCGGGACTAGCGGGAGCAATGAGCAGTTCTTC